These 3 T cell receptor beta chains came from one sample sequenced in a study of tumor-infiltrating lymphocytes in oesophageal squamous cell carcinoma. TCRdb independently ran MiXCR on the PCR reads; one entry per CDR3 protein. Of more than 15,000 distinct CDR3 sequences in the sample, 39% were seen once. The source material was esophageal tumor tissue. These receptors originate from a male donor with esophageal squamous cell carcinoma.

This clonotype was recorded at least ten times. The chain employs TRBV5-1 and TRBJ1-4; TRBD1 aligns across 8 bases. V lost 9 bases, J lost 7 bases, and 20 bases stayed unmatched. The CDR3 contains 17 residues. Germline V CDR1 and CDR2: SGHRS, YFSETQ. The CDR3 loop reads CATKRETGVFGSEKLFF. The CDR3 DNA reads as TGCGCCACCAAGAGGGAGACAGGGGTTTTCGGGAGTGAAAAACTGTTTTTT.

At least ten counts were recorded for this clonotype. The V gene is TRBV5-1, the J gene TRBJ2-1; D ambiguous. The CDR3 is 12 amino acids. CDR1 is SGHRS, CDR2 YFSETQ, per germline. The V end was cut by 4 bases, the J end by 9 bases, with 11 bases between. CDR3 sequence (DNA): TGCGCCAGCAGCCTGGACGTAAGTGAGCAGTTCTTC. Residues: CASSLDVSEQFF.

The chain is built from TRBV12-3 or TRBV12-4 and TRBJ2-3; 14 bases line up with TRBD2. Losses at the gene ends were 5 bases for V and 7 bases for J; bases not matched to a gene: 5. The CDR3 length is 15 residues. The CDR3 sequence: CASSQTSGGANTQYF. The CDR3 DNA reads as TGTGCCAGCAGTCAGACTAGCGGGGGGGCTAATACGCAGTATTTT.